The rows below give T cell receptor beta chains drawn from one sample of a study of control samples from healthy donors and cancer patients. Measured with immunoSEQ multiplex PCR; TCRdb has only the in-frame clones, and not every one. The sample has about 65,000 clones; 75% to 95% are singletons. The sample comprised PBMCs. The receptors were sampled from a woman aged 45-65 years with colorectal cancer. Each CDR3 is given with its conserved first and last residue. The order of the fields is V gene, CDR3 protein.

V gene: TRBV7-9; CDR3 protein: CASSLTTGVTGELFF
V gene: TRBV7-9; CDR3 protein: CASSSGTGAAYEQYF
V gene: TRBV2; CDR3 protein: CASLGQGEETQYF
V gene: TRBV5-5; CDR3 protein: CASSFGTDTEAFF
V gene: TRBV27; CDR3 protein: CATTLFGNYGYTF
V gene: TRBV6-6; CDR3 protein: CASRAGGPLYEQYF
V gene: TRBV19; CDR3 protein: CASSIGTGYGYTF
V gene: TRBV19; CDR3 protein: CASRPGGGQGAQEYF
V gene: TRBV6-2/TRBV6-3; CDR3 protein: CASSEPGYGYTF
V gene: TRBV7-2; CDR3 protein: CASSRALNNYGYTF
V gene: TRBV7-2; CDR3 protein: CASSLWNGANEQFF
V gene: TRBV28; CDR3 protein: CASSLFGYSNQPQHF
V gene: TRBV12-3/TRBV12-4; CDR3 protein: CASRGVGSPLHF
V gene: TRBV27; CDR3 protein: CASRAAGGREKLFF
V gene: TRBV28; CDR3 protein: CASVTKTENNEQFF
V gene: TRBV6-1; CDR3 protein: CASSDFALGTSGYEQYF
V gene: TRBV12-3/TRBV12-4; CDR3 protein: CASSLNSNQPQHF
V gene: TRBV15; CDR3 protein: CATSRGAGESYEQYF